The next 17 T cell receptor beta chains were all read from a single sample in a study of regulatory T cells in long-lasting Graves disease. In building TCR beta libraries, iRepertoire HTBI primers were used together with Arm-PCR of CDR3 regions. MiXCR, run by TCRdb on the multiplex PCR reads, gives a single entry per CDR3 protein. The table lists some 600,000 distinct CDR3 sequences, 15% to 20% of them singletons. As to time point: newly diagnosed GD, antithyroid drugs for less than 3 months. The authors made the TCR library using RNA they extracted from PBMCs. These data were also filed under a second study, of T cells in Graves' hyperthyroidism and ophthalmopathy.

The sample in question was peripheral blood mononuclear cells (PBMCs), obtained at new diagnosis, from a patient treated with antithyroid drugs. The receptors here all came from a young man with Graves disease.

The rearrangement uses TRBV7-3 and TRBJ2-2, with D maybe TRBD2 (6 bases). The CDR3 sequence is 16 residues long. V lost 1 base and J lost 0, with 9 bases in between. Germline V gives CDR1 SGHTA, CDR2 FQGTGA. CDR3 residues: CASSLNAGTNTGELFF. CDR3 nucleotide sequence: TGTGCCAGCAGCTTAAACGCGGGAACGAACACCGGGGAGCTGTTTTTT.

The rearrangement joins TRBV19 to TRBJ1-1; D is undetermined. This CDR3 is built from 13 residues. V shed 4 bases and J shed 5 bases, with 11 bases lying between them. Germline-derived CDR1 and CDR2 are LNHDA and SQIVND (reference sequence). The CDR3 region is CASSTQVNTEAFF. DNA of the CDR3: TGTGCCAGTAGTACCCAGGTAAATACTGAAGCTTTCTTT.

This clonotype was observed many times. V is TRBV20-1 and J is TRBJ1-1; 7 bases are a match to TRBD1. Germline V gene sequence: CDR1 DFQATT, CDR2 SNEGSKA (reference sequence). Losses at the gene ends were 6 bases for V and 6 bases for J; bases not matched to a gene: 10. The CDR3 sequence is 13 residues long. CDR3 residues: CSALQGGKAEAFF. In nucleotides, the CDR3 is TGCAGTGCCCTGCAGGGGGGTAAGGCTGAAGCTTTCTTT.

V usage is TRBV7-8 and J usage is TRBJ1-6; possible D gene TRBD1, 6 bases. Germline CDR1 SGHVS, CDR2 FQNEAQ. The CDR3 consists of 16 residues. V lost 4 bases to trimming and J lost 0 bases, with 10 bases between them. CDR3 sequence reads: CASSWTESSYNSPLHF. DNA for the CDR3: TGTGCCAGCAGCTGGACAGAGAGCTCCTATAATTCACCCCTCCACTTT.

The CDR3 loop is CASSVRRLANTGELFF. CDR3 sequence (DNA): TGTGCCAGCAGTGTTCGGAGACTAGCGAACACCGGGGAGCTGTTTTTT. The J gene is TRBJ2-2, the V gene TRBV2, with a tentative D call TRBD2 (6 bases). The V and J ends lost 4 bases and 0 bases respectively, with 12 bases between them. The CDR3 has 16 residues. Looked up from germline, CDR1 is SNHLY and CDR2 is FYNNEI.

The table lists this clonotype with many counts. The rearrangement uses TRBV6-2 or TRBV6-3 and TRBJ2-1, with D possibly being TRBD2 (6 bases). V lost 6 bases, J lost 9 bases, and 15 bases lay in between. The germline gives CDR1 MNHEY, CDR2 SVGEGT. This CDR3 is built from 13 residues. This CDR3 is CASRYGLKGEQFF. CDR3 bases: TGTGCCAGCAGGTACGGACTAAAGGGTGAGCAGTTCTTC.

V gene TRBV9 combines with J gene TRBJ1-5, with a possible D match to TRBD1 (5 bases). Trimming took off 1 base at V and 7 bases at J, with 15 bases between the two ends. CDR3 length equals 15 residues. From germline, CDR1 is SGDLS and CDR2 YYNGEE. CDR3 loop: CASSVFRACLQPQHF. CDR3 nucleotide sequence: TGTGCCAGCAGCGTATTCAGGGCTTGTTTGCAGCCCCAGCATTTT.

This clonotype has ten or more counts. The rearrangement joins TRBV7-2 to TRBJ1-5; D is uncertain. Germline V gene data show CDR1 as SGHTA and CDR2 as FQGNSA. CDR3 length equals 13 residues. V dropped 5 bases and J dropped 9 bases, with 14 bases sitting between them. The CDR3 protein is CASSQRRNAPQHF. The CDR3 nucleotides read TGTGCCAGCAGCCAACGGCGGAACGCGCCCCAGCATTTT.

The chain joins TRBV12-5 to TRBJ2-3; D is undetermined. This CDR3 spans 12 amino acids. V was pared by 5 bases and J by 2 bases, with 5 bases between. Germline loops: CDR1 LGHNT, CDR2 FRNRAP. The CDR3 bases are TGTGCTAGTGGTCAGTTCACAGATACGCAGTATTTT. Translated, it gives CASGQFTDTQYF.

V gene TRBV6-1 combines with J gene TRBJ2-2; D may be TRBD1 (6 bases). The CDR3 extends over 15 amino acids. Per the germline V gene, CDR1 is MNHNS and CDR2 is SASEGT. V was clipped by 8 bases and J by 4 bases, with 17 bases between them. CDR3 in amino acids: CASLNWGQSTGELFF. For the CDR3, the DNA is TGTGCCAGCCTCAACTGGGGGCAGAGCACCGGGGAGCTGTTTTTT.

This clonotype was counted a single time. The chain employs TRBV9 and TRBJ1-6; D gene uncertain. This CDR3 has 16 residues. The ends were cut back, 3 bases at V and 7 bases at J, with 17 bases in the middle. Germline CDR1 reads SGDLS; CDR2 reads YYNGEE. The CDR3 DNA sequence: TGTGCCAGCAGCGCGTCGGACTTCTCCTGGAATTCACCCCTCCACTTT. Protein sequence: CASSASDFSWNSPLHF.

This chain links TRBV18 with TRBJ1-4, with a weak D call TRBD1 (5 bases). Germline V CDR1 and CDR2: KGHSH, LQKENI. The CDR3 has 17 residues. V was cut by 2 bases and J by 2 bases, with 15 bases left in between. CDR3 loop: CASSPGEGRMTNEKLFF. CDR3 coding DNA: TGTGCCAGCTCACCAGGAGAGGGGAGGATGACTAATGAAAAACTGTTTTTT.

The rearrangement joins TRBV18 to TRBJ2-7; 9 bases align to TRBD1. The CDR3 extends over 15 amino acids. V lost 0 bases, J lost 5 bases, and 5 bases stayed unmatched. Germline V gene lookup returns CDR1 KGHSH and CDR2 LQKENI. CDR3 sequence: CASSPPGTGTHEQYF. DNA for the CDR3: TGTGCCAGCTCACCACCCGGGACAGGGACCCACGAGCAGTACTTC.

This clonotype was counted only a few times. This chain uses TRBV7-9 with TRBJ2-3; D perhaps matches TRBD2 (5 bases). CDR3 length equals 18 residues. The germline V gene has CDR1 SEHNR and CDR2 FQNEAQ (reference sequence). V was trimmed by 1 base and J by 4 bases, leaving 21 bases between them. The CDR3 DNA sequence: TGTGCCAGCAGCTTAGGACGGTCACTAGTCCGGGTCCCAGATACGCAGTATTTT. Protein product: CASSLGRSLVRVPDTQYF.

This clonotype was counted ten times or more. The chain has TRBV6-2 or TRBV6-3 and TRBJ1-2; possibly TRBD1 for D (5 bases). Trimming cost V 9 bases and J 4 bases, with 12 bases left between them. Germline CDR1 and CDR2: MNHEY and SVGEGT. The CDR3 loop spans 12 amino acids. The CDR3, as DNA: TGTGCCAGAAAGGGACGGACCTATGGCTACACCTTC. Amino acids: CARKGRTYGYTF.

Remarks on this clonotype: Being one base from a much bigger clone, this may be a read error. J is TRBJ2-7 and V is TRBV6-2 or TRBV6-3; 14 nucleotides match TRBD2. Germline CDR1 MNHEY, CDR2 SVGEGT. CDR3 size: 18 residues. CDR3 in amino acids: CASSERGTSGRGFDERYF. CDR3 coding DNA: TGTGCCAGCAGTGAAAGGGGGACTAGCGGGAGAGGATTCGACGAGCGGTACTTC.

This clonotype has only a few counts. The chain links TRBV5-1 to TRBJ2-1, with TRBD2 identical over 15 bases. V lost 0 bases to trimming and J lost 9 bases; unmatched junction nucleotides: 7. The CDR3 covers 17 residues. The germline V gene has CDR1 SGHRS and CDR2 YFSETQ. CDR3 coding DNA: TGCGCCAGCAGCTTGGCCGGGACTAGCGGGAGGTGGGGTGAGCAGTTCTTC. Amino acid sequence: CASSLAGTSGRWGEQFF.